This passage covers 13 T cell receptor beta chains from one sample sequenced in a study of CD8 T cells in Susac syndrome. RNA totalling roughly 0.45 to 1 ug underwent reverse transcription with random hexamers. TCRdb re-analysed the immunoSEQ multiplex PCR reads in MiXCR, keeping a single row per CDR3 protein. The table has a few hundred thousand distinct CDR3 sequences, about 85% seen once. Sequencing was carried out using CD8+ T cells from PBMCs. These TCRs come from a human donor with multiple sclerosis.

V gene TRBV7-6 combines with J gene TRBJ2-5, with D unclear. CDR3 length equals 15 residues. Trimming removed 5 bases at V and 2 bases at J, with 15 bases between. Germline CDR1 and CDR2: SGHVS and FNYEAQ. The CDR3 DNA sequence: TGTGCCAGCAGCCTTACGTGGGGAACTCAAGAGACCCAGTACTTC. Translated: CASSLTWGTQETQYF.

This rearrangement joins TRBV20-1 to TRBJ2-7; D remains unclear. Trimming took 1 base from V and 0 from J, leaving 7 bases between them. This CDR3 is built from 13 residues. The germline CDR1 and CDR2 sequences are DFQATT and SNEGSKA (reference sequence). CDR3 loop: CSARVSHSYEQYF. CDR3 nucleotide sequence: TGCAGTGCTAGAGTGTCCCACTCCTACGAGCAGTACTTC.

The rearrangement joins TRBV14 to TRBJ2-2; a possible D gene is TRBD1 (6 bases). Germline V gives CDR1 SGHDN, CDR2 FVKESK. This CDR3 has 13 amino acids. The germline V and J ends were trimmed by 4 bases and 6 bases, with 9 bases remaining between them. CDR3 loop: CASSPRQAGELFF. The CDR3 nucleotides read TGTGCCAGCAGCCCCCGACAGGCCGGGGAGCTGTTTTTT. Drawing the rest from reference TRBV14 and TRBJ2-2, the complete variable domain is EAGVTQFPSHSVIEKGQTVTLRCDPISGHDNLYWYRRVMGKEIKFLLHFVKESKQDESGMPNNRFLAERTGGTYSTLKVQPAELEDSGVYFCASSPRQAGELFFGEGSRLTVL.

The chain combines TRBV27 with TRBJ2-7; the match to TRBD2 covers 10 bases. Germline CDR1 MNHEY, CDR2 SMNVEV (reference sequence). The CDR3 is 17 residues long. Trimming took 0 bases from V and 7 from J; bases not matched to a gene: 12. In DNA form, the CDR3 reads TGTGCCAGCAGTTTATCCGCTAGCGGGAGCGGTCTTTTGGAGCAGTACTTC. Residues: CASSLSASGSGLLEQYF.

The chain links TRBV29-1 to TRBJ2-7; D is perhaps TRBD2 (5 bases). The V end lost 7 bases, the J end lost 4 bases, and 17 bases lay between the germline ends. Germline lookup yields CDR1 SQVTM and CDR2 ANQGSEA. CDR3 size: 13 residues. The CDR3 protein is CSAGGRRGYEQYF. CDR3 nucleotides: TGCAGCGCGGGCGGGCGTAGAGGTTACGAGCAGTACTTC.

The CDR3 nucleotides read TGTGCCAGCAGCCTCCGAGCCACCGGAGGGGCCAACGTCCTGACTTTC. Encoded protein: CASSLRATGGANVLTF. The gene calls are TRBV7-9 and TRBJ2-6; D unclear. Germline assignment: CDR1 SEHNR and CDR2 FQNEAQ (reference sequence). V was pared by 5 bases and J by 4 bases, with 15 bases between. The CDR3 runs 16 residues.

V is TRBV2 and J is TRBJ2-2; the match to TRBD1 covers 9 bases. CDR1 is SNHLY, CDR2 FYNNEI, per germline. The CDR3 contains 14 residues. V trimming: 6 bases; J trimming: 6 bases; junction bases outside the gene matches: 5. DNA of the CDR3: TGTGCCAGCAGACTACAGGGGGCGTCCGGGGAGCTGTTTTTT. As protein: CASRLQGASGELFF.

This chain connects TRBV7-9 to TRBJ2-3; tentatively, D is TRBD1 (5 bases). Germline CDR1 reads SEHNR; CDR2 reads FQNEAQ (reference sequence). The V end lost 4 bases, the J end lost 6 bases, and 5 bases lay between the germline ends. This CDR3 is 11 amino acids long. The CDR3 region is CASSWGDTQYF. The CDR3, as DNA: TGTGCCAGCAGCTGGGGCGATACGCAGTATTTT.

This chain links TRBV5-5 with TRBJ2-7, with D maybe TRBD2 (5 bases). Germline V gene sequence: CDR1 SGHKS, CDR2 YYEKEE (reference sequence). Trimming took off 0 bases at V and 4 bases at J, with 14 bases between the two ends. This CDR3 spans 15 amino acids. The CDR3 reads CASSLEALAGYEQYF. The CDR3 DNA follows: TGTGCCAGCAGCTTGGAAGCCCTAGCAGGTTACGAGCAGTACTTC.

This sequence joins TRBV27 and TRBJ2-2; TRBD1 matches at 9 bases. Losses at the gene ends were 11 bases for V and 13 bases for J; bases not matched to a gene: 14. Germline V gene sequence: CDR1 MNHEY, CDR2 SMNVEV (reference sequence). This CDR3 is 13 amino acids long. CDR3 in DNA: TGTGCCTCTGGGGACAGGGACGACTCGTGGCTGTTTTTT. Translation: CASGDRDDSWLFF.

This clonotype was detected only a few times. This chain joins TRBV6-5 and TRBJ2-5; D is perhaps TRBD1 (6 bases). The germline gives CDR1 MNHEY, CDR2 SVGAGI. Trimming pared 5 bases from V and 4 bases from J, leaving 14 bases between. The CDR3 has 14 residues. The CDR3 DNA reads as TGTGCCAGCAGTCTACGGACAGAGGGAGAGACCCAGTACTTC. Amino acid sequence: CASSLRTEGETQYF.

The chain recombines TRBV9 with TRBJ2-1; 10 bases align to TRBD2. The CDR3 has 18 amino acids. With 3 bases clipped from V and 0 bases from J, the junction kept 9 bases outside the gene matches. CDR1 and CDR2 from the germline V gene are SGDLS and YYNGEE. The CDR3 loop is CASSAPGTSVSSYNEQFF. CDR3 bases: TGTGCCAGCAGCGCCCCCGGGACTAGCGTCAGCTCCTACAATGAGCAGTTCTTC.

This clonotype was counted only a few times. The CDR3 DNA is TGTGCCAGCCTGACGAGGCCGAGCTATGGCTACACCTTC. Translation: CASLTRPSYGYTF. The genes are TRBV6-1 and TRBJ1-2; unclear D gene. The CDR3 loop spans 13 amino acids. From germline, CDR1 is MNHNS and CDR2 SASEGT. V shed 8 bases and J shed 4 bases, with 14 bases lying between them.